The T cell receptor beta chain described here comes from a study of identical twins. The CDR3 totals 15 residues. Trimming stripped 1 base from V and 5 bases from J, with 16 bases between. The V gene's germline CDR1 is SGHRS and CDR2 YFSETQ. A single record per CDR3 protein comes from TCRdb applying MiXCR to the 5' RACE reads. The sample records 1.5 million to 2 million distinct CDR3 sequences, 25% to 35% being singletons. A remark on this clonotype: Its matching antigen is unknown.

Findings and limits, study-wide: Conclusions leaned on cross-sectional statistical analysis and did not track the same donors over time.

The gene calls are TRBV5-1 and TRBJ2-7; D may correspond to TRBD1 or TRBD2 (5 bases each). The sequencing input was cord blood. The source is a newborn girl in good health. This CDR3 is CASSLMAGAGNEQYF. Written as DNA, the CDR3 is TGCGCCAGCAGCTTGATGGCCGGGGCCGGGAACGAGCAGTACTTC.